The TCR beta chain under discussion was sequenced for a study of shared clonotypes between healthy human individuals (dated by TCRdb to between 2020 and 2021). Describing the broader study: Two women and a few men aged 18 to 49 years were included in the cohort. For each donor, CD4 naive and CD4 memory were each run on three plates, CD8 naive on two plates, and CD8 memory on one plate. To estimate repertoire size and how much clonotype sharing occurs between individuals, the study deeply sequenced the blood TCR repertoires of roughly 5 healthy adults. Different laboratories and diverse techniques were used to prepare libraries and sequence TCR repertoires, to increase sequencing depth and limit assay-specific biases. Each donor's leukapheresis produced roughly between roughly 0.85 and 10 billion PBMCs.

The investigation overall reported the following: The genetic and exposure-history diversity represented was limited by the small number of donors. When a handful of donors were compared, the shared fraction of clonotypes was 5% to 6.5% for naive CD4, less than 4% for naive CD8, more than 2% for memory CD4, and around 0.4% for memory CD8. Naive subsets generally had larger estimated clonotype richness than memory subsets did. Rarefaction of sorted-subset datasets indicated incomplete sequencing despite the large sequencing depth. Pairwise subsampling led to the expectation that sequencing depth would affect the degree of clonotype sharing among donors. Sampling was limited to blood, and TCR repertoires in tissue likely differ from TCR repertoires in blood. Higher generation probabilities were observed for clonotypes shared by all four sorted-subset donors than for non-shared clonotypes.

V is cut back by 7 bases and J by 1 base, with 3 bases in the junction unmatched. Taken from cysteine to phenylalanine, the CDR3 has 13 residues. Of all the DNA, just the CDR3 is kept, 39 bases in frame from base 1. CDR1 is given as MGHDK and CDR2 as SYGVNS, both from the germline V gene. CD8 naive samples consisted of CD45RO-negative cells that were positively selected for CCR7, yielding a CD45RA+CCR7+ population without TemRA cells. The donors were healthy, HIV-negative adults who had no recently reported acute infections or vaccinations. Every donor was a Caucasian adult living in Nashville, Tennessee, USA. Blood was obtained by leukapheresis, after which PBMCs were separated by Ficoll-Histopaque density gradient centrifugation and cryopreserved in liquid nitrogen vapor phase. Analytical flow cytometry was used to check the purity and quantity of each magnetically sorted T cell population. From each sorted fraction, genomic DNA was isolated and quantified by UV absorbance on a Nanodrop 2000c.

TCR CDR3 regions were amplified from genomic DNA by multiplex PCR using the deep immunoSEQ assay. Extracted genomic DNA from each cell subset was spread evenly across all wells of several immunoSEQ 96-well plates, with each plate serving as a replicate. For sorted subsets, around 0.2 ug of genomic DNA, equivalent to 25,000 to 35,000 T cell genomes, went into each replicate PCR. The purified libraries were quantified using a Qubit 3.0 fluorometer, sized with a Bioanalyzer 2100, and then quantified again using the KAPA Library Quantification kit. Every immunoSEQ 96-well plate was sequenced on a separate single-read 150-cycle Illumina NextSeq 550 flow cell. As for how the authors treated the data: Because the immunoSEQ output held only junctional sequences and lacked quality scores, the filtering could not match the filtering applied to full-length reads. To assign V/J genes and CDR3, sequences were annotated using PyIR, a Python wrapper for IgBLAST v1.9, with IMGT germline references. Reads with weak V/J assignments (E-value above 1e-6), missing CDR3, stop codons, out-of-frame junctions, or ambiguous translated residues were removed. V3J clonotypes were defined as sequences sharing the same inferred V gene, J gene, and CDR3 amino acid sequence. The percentage overlap between two repertoires was calculated by dividing the number of shared unique clonotypes by the size of the smaller repertoire. Three approaches were used to assess repertoire richness: RTK rarefaction, the Chao1 estimator, and Recon v2.1 estimates of unobserved clonotypes. OLGA was used to compute generation probabilities for all TCRbeta clonotypes that the gDNA method yielded from several donors. The immuneACCESS repertoire file appears here via TCRdb, limited to in-frame rearrangements. These files lack a portion of the clones; in checked studies, under half of the deficit traces to unresolved V genes, and the cause of the others is not known. The DNA was the basis for D and trimming; V, J and clone size are from that table. This sample has about 2.1 million clones in its table, and approximately 94% of those were observed once. The leading ten clones occupy around 1.7% of the sample.

A note on this clone: Its antigen is currently not known. It has no much larger one-base neighbor in the sample; base qualities were not kept.

This chain joins TRBV25-1 to TRBJ1-1; 7 junctional bases match TRBD1. This TCR derives from a man between 18 and 29 years old in good health. Some clones in this sample may be carry-over from other donors' samples. The sample was naive CD8+ T cells from PBMCs. Taken with the paper, the label for cell subset or site translates to: CD45RA+CCR7+. The DNA is TGTGCCAGCATCAGGGGGGGGAACACTGAAGCTTTCTTT. This gives the protein CASIRGGNTEAFF.